The 4 T cell receptor beta chains in this list originate from one sample, sequenced in a study of blood T cell repertoires in COVID-19. The table came from immunoSEQ multiplex PCR; TCRdb's copy has only in-frame clones and leaves some out. The sample holds roughly 670,000 clones, 70% to 90% seen once. Input material: peripheral blood. Receptors were obtained from a woman under 30 with acute or convalescent COVID-19.

The rearrangement joins TRBV23-1 to TRBJ2-3, with 11 nucleotides matching TRBD2. TRBV23-1 is reported as an ORF; its role is uncertain. This CDR3 is built from 16 residues. Trimming took 0 bases from V and 6 from J; bases not matched to a gene: 5. CDR3 region: CASSQSSGGAWDTQYF. CDR3 nucleotide sequence: TGCGCCAGCAGTCAATCTAGCGGGGGGGCCTGGGATACGCAGTATTTT.

The chain recombines TRBV5-1 with TRBJ2-1, with 7 bases matching TRBD2. Losses at the gene ends were 4 bases for V and 10 bases for J; bases not matched to a gene: 8. CDR3 length: 13 amino acids. Germline V CDR1 and CDR2: SGHRS, YFSETQ. The CDR3 DNA is TGCGCCAGCAGCCCCCGGGCGGGAGACGAGCAGTTCTTC. Its translation: CASSPRAGDEQFF.

This clone was seen a few times. The chain joins TRBV6-5 to TRBJ1-1; 8 positions match TRBD1. Germline V gene sequence: CDR1 MNHEY, CDR2 SVGAGI. Trimming removed 5 bases from V and 4 bases from J; junction bases left unmatched: 6. This CDR3 spans 14 amino acids. The DNA of the CDR3 is TGTGCCAGCAGTCCTACAGGGGGGAGCACTGAAGCTTTCTTT. Amino acids: CASSPTGGSTEAFF.

The chain combines TRBV28 with TRBJ1-1, with TRBD1 as a possible D gene (6 bases). Trimming cost V 3 bases and J 5 bases, with 16 bases left between them. The CDR3 totals 15 residues. Per the germline V gene, CDR1 is MDHEN and CDR2 is SYDVKM. CDR3 in amino acids: CASSFLQGMRTEAFF. In nucleotides, the CDR3 is TGTGCCAGCAGTTTTCTACAGGGCATGAGGACTGAAGCTTTCTTT.